This T cell receptor beta chain was identified during a study of vaccination effects on CD4 cells after COVID-19. With regard to this clone: Its target is unknown.

Following 10 days of culture, CD4+ T cells were isolated. Participants received two doses of either the BNT162b2 or mRNA-1273 vaccine. In the vaccine recipients, nucleocapsid antibodies were negative and there was no prior SARS-CoV-2 infection. Profiling relied on immunoSEQ multiplex PCR, and the TCRdb table lists in-frame clones only, not all of them. There are more than 60,000 clones in the sample; about 74% occur only once, and about 2.3% lies in the top ten. V gave up 5 bases and J gave up 0 bases, with 10 bases separating them. Per the germline V gene, CDR1 is SQVTM and CDR2 is ANQGSEA. The CDR3 is made up of 13 amino acids.

The sequencing here drew on CD4+ T cells from PBMCs cultured without peptide, taken after COVID-19 vaccination. The receptor was derived from a human donor who received a COVID-19 vaccine. The chain joins TRBV29-1 to TRBJ1-1; the D gene is possibly TRBD1 (5 bases). The CDR3 spells CSVTQGLNTEAFF. DNA for the CDR3: TGCAGCGTTACCCAGGGATTGAACACTGAAGCTTTCTTT.